Shown below are 26 T cell receptor beta chains from a single sample sequenced in a study of OX40 agonist ivuxolimab in advanced cancers. TCRdb keeps only in-frame clones here, not all; method: immunoSEQ multiplex PCR. The data hold tens of thousands of clones, with roughly 89% observed a single time. The sequencing used CD4+ or CD8+ T cells sorted from blood, collected in a trial of the OX40 agonist ivuxolimab. The receptors derive from an adult with an advanced solid tumor such as melanoma, head and neck, liver or kidney cancer.

This clone was counted between two and nine times. The chain joins TRBV10-1 to TRBJ2-7; D perhaps matches TRBD2 (6 bases). CDR1 is WNHNN and CDR2 is SYGVQD in the germline V gene (reference sequence). The CDR3 loop spans 15 amino acids. The V end lost 6 bases, the J end lost 7 bases, and 22 bases lay between the germline ends. CDR3 in amino acids: CASSESGPRGEEQYF. DNA for the CDR3: TGCGCCAGCAGCGAAAGCGGGCCCCGAGGAGAAGAGCAGTACTTC.

In its sample, this clone was seen once. This chain connects TRBV6-5 to TRBJ1-6; maybe TRBD1 (5 bases). Trimming shortened V by 2 bases and J by 8 bases, and 10 bases separated the two germline ends. In germline, CDR1 is MNHEY, CDR2 SVGAGI. This CDR3 comprises 14 residues. The CDR3 loop is CASSYGARDSPLHF. DNA for the CDR3: TGTGCCAGCAGTTACGGGGCTCGGGATTCACCCCTCCACTTT.

V is TRBV5-8 and J is TRBJ2-7, with 8 bases matching TRBD1. This CDR3 has 15 amino acids. The trim removed 2 bases at V and 2 bases at J, leaving 6 bases unmatched. Germline CDR1 is SGHTS and CDR2 is YDEGEE. This CDR3 is CASSLGQGFAYEQYF. In DNA, the CDR3 is TGTGCCAGCAGCTTAGGACAGGGTTTCGCCTACGAGCAGTACTTC.

J is TRBJ1-4 and V is TRBV28, with D maybe TRBD1 (5 bases). There are 14 residues in the CDR3. Trimming took off 7 bases at V and 3 bases at J, with 12 bases between the two ends. Germline CDR1 is MDHEN and CDR2 is SYDVKM. Written as DNA, the CDR3 is TGTGCCAGCACCAGCGGGACCCCTAATGAAAAACTGTTTTTT. It yields the protein CASTSGTPNEKLFF.

The chain couples TRBV19 to TRBJ1-6; 10 bases align to TRBD1. With 5 bases clipped from V and 9 bases from J, the junction kept 1 base outside the gene matches. CDR1 LNHDA and CDR2 SQIVND come from the germline V gene (reference sequence). The CDR3 is 13 residues long. The CDR3 here is CASSDRGLSPLHF. The CDR3 region has the DNA TGTGCCAGTAGTGACAGGGGGCTTTCACCCCTCCACTTT.

This clone was seen a single time. The chain carries TRBV19 and TRBJ1-2, with a weak D call TRBD1 (5 bases). V was clipped by 5 bases and J by 5 bases, with 9 bases between them. CDR1 is LNHDA and CDR2 is SQIVND in the germline V gene (reference sequence). The CDR3 totals 12 residues. The CDR3 protein is CASSRGEYGYTF. The CDR3 DNA sequence: TGTGCCAGTAGTCGGGGGGAATATGGCTACACCTTC.

The DNA for the CDR3 is TGTGCCAGCAGCTTAGCGGTTGGGACATCCCTCGAGCAGTACTTC. It specifies CASSLAVGTSLEQYF. The V and J genes are TRBV7-2 and TRBJ2-7; D is perhaps TRBD1 (6 bases). The CDR3 is 15 residues long. V lost 0 bases, J lost 6 bases, and 15 bases lay in between. Germline CDR1 SGHTA, CDR2 FQGNSA.

The rearrangement links TRBV5-6 to TRBJ2-3; D gene ambiguous. Germline values: CDR1 SGHDT, CDR2 YYEEEE. Deletions cut 1 base from V and 4 bases from J, with 4 bases between. This CDR3 is built from 12 residues. CDR3 region: CASSLLADTQYF. CDR3 coding DNA: TGTGCCAGCAGCTTGCTGGCAGATACGCAGTATTTT.

The chain combines TRBV14 with TRBJ2-1; D unclear. With 4 bases removed from V and 4 bases from J, the gap between germline ends came to 14 bases. The CDR3 has 15 amino acids. In germline, CDR1 is SGHDN, CDR2 FVKESK. The CDR3 DNA reads as TGTGCCAGCAGCCCTGGGCGTGGTGCGTACAATGAGCAGTTCTTC. As protein: CASSPGRGAYNEQFF.

This clone showed up just once. The rearrangement uses TRBV2 and TRBJ2-3, with 11 bases matching TRBD2. V lost 6 bases and J lost 4; bases outside the gene matches: 9. The CDR3 covers 16 residues. Germline V lookup: CDR1 SNHLY, CDR2 FYNNEI. The CDR3 DNA is TGTGCCAGCAGCACCCGACTAGCGGGAATGTCAGATACGCAGTATTTT. This translates into CASSTRLAGMSDTQYF.

This clone was observed once. The rearrangement joins TRBV5-8 to TRBJ1-6; no firm D call. CDR3 length equals 14 residues. Trimming removed 1 base at V and 9 bases at J, with 11 bases between. Germline V lookup: CDR1 SGHTS, CDR2 YDEGEE. The CDR3 loop reads CASSLSRATSPLHF. The CDR3 region has the DNA TGTGCCAGCAGCTTGTCGAGGGCTACTTCACCCCTCCACTTT.

The CDR3 DNA sequence: TGCGCCAGCAGCCAAAGACAGGGGGGGAGCTGGTATGGCTACACCTTC. Translating gives CASSQRQGGSWYGYTF. V usage is TRBV4-1 and J usage is TRBJ1-2; 9 positions agree with TRBD1. The junction had 9 bases not matched to a gene; V was cut back by 2 bases and J by 5 bases. Germline CDR1 reads MGHRA; CDR2 reads YSYEKL. This CDR3 spans 16 amino acids.

V usage is TRBV28 and J usage is TRBJ1-1; 11 bases match TRBD1. CDR3 length: 15 amino acids. CDR1 MDHEN and CDR2 SYDVKM come from the germline V gene. V dropped 5 bases and J dropped 5; count of bases not matched to a gene: 7. The CDR3 sequence: CASSPPDRGLTEAFF. The DNA of the CDR3 is TGTGCCAGCAGTCCCCCGGACAGGGGGCTGACTGAAGCTTTCTTT.

The chain uses TRBV7-6 and TRBJ2-1, with TRBD2 matching 9 bases. Germline loops: CDR1 SGHVS, CDR2 FNYEAQ. This CDR3 spans 15 amino acids. J was trimmed by 6 bases and V by 4 bases; bases with no gene match: 7. CDR3 loop: CASSSLAGIGNEQFF. DNA of the CDR3: TGTGCCAGCAGCTCGCTAGCGGGAATAGGCAATGAGCAGTTCTTC. The variable domain in full, with the rest retrieved from reference TRBV7-6 and TRBJ2-1, is GAGVSQSPRYKVTKRGQDVALRCDPISGHVSLYWYRQALGQGPEFLTYFNYEAQQDKSGLPNDRFSAERPEGSISTLTIQRTEQRDSAMYRCASSSLAGIGNEQFFGPGTRLTVL.

The V gene is TRBV7-9, the J gene TRBJ2-3; 9 bases are a match to TRBD1. Trimming cost V 5 bases and J 2 bases; bases outside gene matches: 8. The germline gives CDR1 SEHNR, CDR2 FQNEAQ (reference sequence). The CDR3 is 16 residues long. The CDR3 nucleotides read TGTGCCAGCAGCCCCCAACAGGGGGCAATCACAGATACGCAGTATTTT. Residues: CASSPQQGAITDTQYF.

The chain recombines TRBV13 with TRBJ2-6; no clear D. Trimming left V 1 base short and J 3 bases short, with 1 base between. The CDR3 runs 13 residues. Germline CDR1 is PRHDT and CDR2 is FYEKMQ (reference sequence). CDR3 DNA sequence: TGTGCCAGCAGCTTAGTTGGGGCCAACGTCCTGACTTTC. This sequence encodes CASSLVGANVLTF.

Only a few counts were recorded for this clone. The rearrangement uses TRBV11-2 and TRBJ2-7; tentative D call: TRBD2 (6 bases). This CDR3 is built from 11 residues. Germline V gene lookup returns CDR1 SGHAT and CDR2 FQNNGV. The V gene lost 8 bases and the J gene lost 7 bases, with 12 bases spanning the gap. This CDR3 is CASAWGEEQYF. CDR3 coding DNA: TGTGCCAGCGCCTGGGGGGAAGAGCAGTACTTC.

This chain uses TRBV7-6 with TRBJ2-1; 9 bases are a match to TRBD2. Germline V lookup: CDR1 SGHVS, CDR2 FNYEAQ. V shed 1 base and J 4 bases; nucleotides not matched to a gene: 5. CDR3 length equals 16 residues. In DNA, the CDR3 is TGTGCCAGCAGCTTAGAGTTAGCGGGAGCTTACAATGAGCAGTTCTTC. Protein: CASSLELAGAYNEQFF.

The chain has TRBV2 and TRBJ2-2, with 8 bases lining up with TRBD1. From germline, CDR1 is SNHLY and CDR2 FYNNEI. Trimming at V came to 6 bases and at J to 2 bases, leaving 5 bases not matched to a gene. The CDR3 length is 15 residues. CDR3 in amino acids: CASRDRAANTGELFF. CDR3 sequence (DNA): TGTGCCAGCAGGGACAGGGCGGCTAACACCGGGGAGCTGTTTTTT.

V usage is TRBV6-1 and J usage is TRBJ2-5; D is unresolved. V was cut by 2 bases and J by 5 bases, with 6 bases left in between. The CDR3 loop spans 12 amino acids. Germline loops: CDR1 MNHNS, CDR2 SASEGT. CDR3 protein: CASSELRETQYF. The CDR3 nucleotides are TGTGCCAGCAGTGAATTGAGGGAGACCCAGTACTTC.

V and J are TRBV19 and TRBJ2-1, with TRBD1 matching 9 bases. The ends lost 6 bases at V and 7 bases at J; junction bases unmatched: 13. The CDR3 extends over 16 amino acids. CDR1 and CDR2 from the germline V gene are LNHDA and SQIVND (reference sequence). CDR3 sequence (DNA): TGTGCCAGTAGCCCGCTGGGACAGGGCAAGGGGAATGAGCAGTTCTTC. Translating it yields CASSPLGQGKGNEQFF.

A word on this clone: The same CDR3 arises from other DNA sequences in this sample as well. The chain links TRBV11-1 to TRBJ2-7; D possibly uses TRBD1 or TRBD2 (5 bases each). V dropped 5 bases and J dropped 1 base, with 12 bases sitting between them. In germline, CDR1 is SGHAT, CDR2 FQDESV (reference sequence). This CDR3 comprises 14 residues. CDR3 in DNA: TGTGCCAGCAGCCCCCGCAGGGAGTCCTACGAGCAGTACTTC. It yields the protein CASSPRRESYEQYF.

This sequence joins TRBV28 and TRBJ2-5; 10 nucleotides align to TRBD2. V was clipped by 4 bases and J by 5 bases; unmatched bases: 7. The CDR3 runs 15 residues. In germline, CDR1 is MDHEN, CDR2 SYDVKM. The CDR3 DNA is TGTGCCAGCAGTTATATTAGCGGGGGGAAGGAGACCCAGTACTTC. It yields the protein CASSYISGGKETQYF.

The rearrangement links TRBV6-6 to TRBJ1-4; D gene ambiguous. Trimming shortened V by 6 bases and J by 4 bases, and 12 bases separated the two germline ends. Germline values: CDR1 MNHNY, CDR2 SVGAGI (reference sequence). The CDR3 spans 14 residues. The CDR3 region has the DNA TGTGCCAGCAGGATGGTCTGGGATAATGAAAAACTGTTTTTT. It translates to CASRMVWDNEKLFF.

The chain links TRBV6-1 to TRBJ2-1; 7 bases are a match to TRBD2. CDR1 is MNHNS and CDR2 is SASEGT in the germline V gene. Trimming cost V 3 bases and J 7 bases; bases outside gene matches: 12. The CDR3 loop spans 16 amino acids. The CDR3 sequence is CASSDPVGEGMNEQFF. CDR3 nucleotide sequence: TGTGCCAGCAGTGATCCTGTGGGGGAGGGTATGAATGAGCAGTTCTTC.

The chain is built from TRBV7-2 and TRBJ1-4; TRBD1 agrees at 8 bases. Unmatched junction bases numbered 3, after V lost 1 base and J lost 2 bases. The CDR3 loop spans 16 amino acids. The germline V gene encodes CDR1 SGHTA and CDR2 FQGNSA. In DNA form, the CDR3 reads TGTGCCAGCAGCTTAGGGCAGGGGGCGACTAATGAAAAACTGTTTTTT. Encoded protein: CASSLGQGATNEKLFF.